This TCR beta chain derives from a study of T cell repertoires in cytomegalovirus infection. Each CDR3 protein gets one entry after TCRdb re-called the reads with MiXCR. In the table there are roughly 600,000 distinct CDR3 sequences, less than 25% of which are singletons. Deletions cut 6 bases from V and 8 bases from J, with 7 bases between. Germline lookup yields CDR1 SNHLY and CDR2 FYNNEI. This CDR3 has 10 residues. Sequencing was carried out using CD8+ T cells from PBMCs. This sequence was found in a human donor in good health (CMV status not recorded). Some clones in this sample may be carry-over from other donors' samples. This chain connects TRBV2 to TRBJ1-2, with D uncertain. CDR3 nucleotide sequence: TGTGCCAGCAGGGCACCCGGCTACACCTTC. This translates into CASRAPGYTF.